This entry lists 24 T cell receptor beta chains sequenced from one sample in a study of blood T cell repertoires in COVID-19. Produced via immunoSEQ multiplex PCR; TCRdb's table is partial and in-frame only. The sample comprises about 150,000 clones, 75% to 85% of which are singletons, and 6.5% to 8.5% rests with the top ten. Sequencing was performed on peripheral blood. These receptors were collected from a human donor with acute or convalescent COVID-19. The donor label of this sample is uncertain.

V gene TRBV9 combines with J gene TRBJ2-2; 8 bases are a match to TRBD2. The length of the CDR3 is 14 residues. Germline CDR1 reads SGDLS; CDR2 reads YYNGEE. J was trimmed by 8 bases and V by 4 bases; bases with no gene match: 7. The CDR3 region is CASSRRGGAGELFF. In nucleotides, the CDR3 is TGTGCCAGCAGCCGCCGGGGGGGAGCTGGGGAGCTGTTTTTT.

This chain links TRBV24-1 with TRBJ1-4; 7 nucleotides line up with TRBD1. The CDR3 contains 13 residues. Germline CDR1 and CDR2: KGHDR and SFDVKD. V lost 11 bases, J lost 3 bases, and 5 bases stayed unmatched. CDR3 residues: CARRDRSNEKLFF. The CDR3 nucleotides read TGTGCCAGGAGGGACAGATCTAATGAAAAACTGTTTTTT.

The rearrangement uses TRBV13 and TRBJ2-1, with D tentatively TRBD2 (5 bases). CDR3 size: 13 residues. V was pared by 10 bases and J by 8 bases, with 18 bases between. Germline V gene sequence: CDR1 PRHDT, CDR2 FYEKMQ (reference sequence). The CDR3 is CAIRRGSEHEQFF. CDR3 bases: TGTGCCATCCGCCGAGGGAGCGAGCATGAGCAGTTCTTC.

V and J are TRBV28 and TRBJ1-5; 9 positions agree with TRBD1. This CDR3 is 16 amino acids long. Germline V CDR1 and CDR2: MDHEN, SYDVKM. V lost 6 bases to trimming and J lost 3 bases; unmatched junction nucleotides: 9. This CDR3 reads CASRTGTGSNNQPQHF. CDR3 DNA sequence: TGTGCCAGCAGAACCGGGACAGGGAGTAACAATCAGCCCCAGCATTTT. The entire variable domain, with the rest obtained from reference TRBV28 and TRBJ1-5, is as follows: DVKVTQSSRYLVKRTGEKVFLECVQDMDHENMFWYRQDPGLGLRLIYFSYDVKMKEKGDIPEGYSVSREKKERFSLILESASTNQTSMYLCASRTGTGSNNQPQHFGDGTRLSIL.

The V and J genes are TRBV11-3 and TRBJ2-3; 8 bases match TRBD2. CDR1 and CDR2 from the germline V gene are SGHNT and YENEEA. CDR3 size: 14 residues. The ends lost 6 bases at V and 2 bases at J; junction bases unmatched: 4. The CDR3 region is CASSSGAYTDTQYF. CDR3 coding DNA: TGTGCCAGCAGTAGCGGGGCCTACACAGATACGCAGTATTTT.

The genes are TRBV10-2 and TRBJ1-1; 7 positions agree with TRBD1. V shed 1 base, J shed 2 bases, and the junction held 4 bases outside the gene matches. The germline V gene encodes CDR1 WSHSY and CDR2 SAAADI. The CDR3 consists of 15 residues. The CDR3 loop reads CASSEFRGPNTEAFF. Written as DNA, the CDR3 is TGCGCCAGCAGTGAGTTTAGGGGGCCCAACACTGAAGCTTTCTTT.

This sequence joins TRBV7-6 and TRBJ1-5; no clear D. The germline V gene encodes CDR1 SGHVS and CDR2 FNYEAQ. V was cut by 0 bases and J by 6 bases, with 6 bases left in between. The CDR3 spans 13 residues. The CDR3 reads CASSLAGGQPQHF. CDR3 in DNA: TGTGCCAGCAGCTTAGCGGGAGGTCAGCCCCAGCATTTT. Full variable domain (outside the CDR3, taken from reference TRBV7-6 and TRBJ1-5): GAGVSQSPRYKVTKRGQDVALRCDPISGHVSLYWYRQALGQGPEFLTYFNYEAQQDKSGLPNDRFSAERPEGSISTLTIQRTEQRDSAMYRCASSLAGGQPQHFGDGTRLSIL.

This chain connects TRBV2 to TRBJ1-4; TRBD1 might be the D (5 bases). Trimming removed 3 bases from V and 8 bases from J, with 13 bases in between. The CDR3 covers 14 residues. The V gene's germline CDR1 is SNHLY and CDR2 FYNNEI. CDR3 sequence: CASSEGQGGEKLFF. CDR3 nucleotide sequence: TGTGCCAGCAGTGAGGGGCAGGGTGGCGAAAAACTGTTTTTT.

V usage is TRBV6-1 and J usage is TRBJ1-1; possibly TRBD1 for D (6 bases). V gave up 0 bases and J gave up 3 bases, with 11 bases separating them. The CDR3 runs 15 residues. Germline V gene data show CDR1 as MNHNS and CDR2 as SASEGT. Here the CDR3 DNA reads TGTGCCAGCAGTGAAGCAATAGGACAGTACACTGAAGCTTTCTTT. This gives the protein CASSEAIGQYTEAFF.

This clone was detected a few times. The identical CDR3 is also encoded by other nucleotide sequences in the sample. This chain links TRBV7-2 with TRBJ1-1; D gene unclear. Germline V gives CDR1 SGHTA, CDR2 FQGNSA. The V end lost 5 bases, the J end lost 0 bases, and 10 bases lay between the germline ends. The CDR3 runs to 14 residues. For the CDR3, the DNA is TGTGCCAGCAGCCCCCGGGGATTGAACACTGAAGCTTTCTTT. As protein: CASSPRGLNTEAFF.

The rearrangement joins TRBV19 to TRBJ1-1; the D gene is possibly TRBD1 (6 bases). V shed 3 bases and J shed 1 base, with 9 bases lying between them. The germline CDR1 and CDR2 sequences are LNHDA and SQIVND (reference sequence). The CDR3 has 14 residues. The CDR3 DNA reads TGTGCCAGTAGTATCGCCAGGGGGAACACTGAAGCTTTCTTT. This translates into CASSIARGNTEAFF.

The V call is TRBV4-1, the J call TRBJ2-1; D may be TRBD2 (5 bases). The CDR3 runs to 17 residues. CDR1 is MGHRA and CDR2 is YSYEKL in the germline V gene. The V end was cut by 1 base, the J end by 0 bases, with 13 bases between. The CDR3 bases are TGCGCCAGCAGCCAAGGTGGAGGTCTATTCTCCTACAATGAGCAGTTCTTC. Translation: CASSQGGGLFSYNEQFF.

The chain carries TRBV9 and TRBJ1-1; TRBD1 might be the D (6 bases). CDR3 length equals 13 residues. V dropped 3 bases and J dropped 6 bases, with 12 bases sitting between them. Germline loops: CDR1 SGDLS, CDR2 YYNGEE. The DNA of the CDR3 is TGTGCCAGCAGCGAGGGGGTTAGGGCTGAAGCTTTCTTT. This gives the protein CASSEGVRAEAFF.

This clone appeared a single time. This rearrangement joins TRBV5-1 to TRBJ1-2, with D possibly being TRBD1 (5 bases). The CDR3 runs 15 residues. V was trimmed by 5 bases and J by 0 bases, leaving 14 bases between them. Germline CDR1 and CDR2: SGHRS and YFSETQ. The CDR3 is CASRSGTETNYGYTF. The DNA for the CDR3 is TGCGCCAGCAGGAGCGGGACGGAGACTAACTATGGCTACACCTTC.

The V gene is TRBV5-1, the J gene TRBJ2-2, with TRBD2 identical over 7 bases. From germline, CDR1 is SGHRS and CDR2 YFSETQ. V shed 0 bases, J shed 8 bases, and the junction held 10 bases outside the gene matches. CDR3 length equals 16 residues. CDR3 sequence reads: CASSLEPGGVAGELFF. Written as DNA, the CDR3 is TGCGCCAGCAGCTTGGAACCGGGGGGAGTGGCAGGGGAGCTGTTTTTT.

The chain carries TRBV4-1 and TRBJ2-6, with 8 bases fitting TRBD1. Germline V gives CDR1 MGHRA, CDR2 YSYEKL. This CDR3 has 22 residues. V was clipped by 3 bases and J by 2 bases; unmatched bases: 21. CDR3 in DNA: TGCGCCAGCAGCCAGGCCCTTATCCTTCCGGGACAGGCGTTGCCTGGGGCCAACGTCCTGACTTTC. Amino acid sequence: CASSQALILPGQALPGANVLTF.

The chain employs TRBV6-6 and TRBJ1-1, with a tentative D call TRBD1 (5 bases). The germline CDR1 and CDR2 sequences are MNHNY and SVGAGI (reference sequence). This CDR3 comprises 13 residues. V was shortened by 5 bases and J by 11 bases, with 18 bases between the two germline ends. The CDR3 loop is CASSTGNGAPAFF. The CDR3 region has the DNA TGTGCCAGCAGTACCGGTAATGGGGCCCCGGCTTTCTTT.

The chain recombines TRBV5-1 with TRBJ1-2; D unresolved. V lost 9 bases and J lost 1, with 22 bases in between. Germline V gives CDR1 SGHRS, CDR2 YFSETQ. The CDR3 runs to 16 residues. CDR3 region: CATLPEPNLINYGYTF. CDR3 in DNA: TGCGCCACCCTCCCCGAGCCTAACCTTATTAACTATGGCTACACCTTC.

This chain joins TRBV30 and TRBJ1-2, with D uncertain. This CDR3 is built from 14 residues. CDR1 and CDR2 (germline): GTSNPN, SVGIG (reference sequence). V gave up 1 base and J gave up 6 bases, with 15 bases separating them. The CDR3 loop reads CAWSGGFLADGYTF. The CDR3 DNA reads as TGTGCCTGGAGTGGAGGGTTTCTCGCAGATGGCTACACCTTC.

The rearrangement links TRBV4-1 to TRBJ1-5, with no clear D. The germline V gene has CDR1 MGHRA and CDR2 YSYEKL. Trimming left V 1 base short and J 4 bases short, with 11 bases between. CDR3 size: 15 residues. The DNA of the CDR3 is TGCGCCAGCAGCCAAGCCCGTAACTGGAATCAGCCCCAGCATTTT. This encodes CASSQARNWNQPQHF.

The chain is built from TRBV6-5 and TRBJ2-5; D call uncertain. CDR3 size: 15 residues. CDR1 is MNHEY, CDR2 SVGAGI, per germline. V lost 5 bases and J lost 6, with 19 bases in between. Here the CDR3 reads CASSRSSTSGKTQYF. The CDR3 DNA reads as TGTGCCAGCAGTCGCTCCTCTACATCAGGAAAGACCCAGTACTTC.

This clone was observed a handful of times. This CDR3 reads CASSAGGYTDTQYF. CDR3 DNA sequence: TGTGCCAGCAGCGCCGGGGGTTACACAGATACGCAGTATTTT. The genes are TRBV7-3 and TRBJ2-3, with D perhaps TRBD2 (6 bases). Germline assignment: CDR1 SGHTA and CDR2 FQGTGA. V lost 5 bases and J 2 bases, leaving 11 bases between the germline ends. This CDR3 spans 14 amino acids.

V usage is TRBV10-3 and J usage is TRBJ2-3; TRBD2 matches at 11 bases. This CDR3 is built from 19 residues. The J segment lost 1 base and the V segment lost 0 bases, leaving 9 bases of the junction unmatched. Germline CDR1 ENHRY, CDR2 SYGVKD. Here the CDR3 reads CAISESRGLAVRGTDTQYF. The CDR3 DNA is TGTGCCATCAGTGAGTCGAGGGGACTAGCGGTGCGGGGCACAGATACGCAGTATTTT.

CDR3 nucleotides: TGCGCCAGCAGCCGCCAGTTCGCGAACACCGGGGAGCTGTTTTTT. Its protein product is CASSRQFANTGELFF. The chain joins TRBV4-1 to TRBJ2-2; D unresolved. Trimming cost V 4 bases and J 0 bases, with 9 bases left between them. In germline, CDR1 is MGHRA, CDR2 YSYEKL. The CDR3 sequence is 15 residues long.